The 14 T cell receptor beta chains reported below all come from one sample, sequenced in a study of blood T cell repertoires in COVID-19. Method: immunoSEQ multiplex PCR; TCRdb's copy keeps in-frame clones and lacks some. The profile covers around 150,000 clones, with about 87% appearing a single time and 3.5% to 4% taken by the ten largest. What was sequenced was peripheral blood. These receptors were obtained from a woman between 55 and 75 years old who had recovered from COVID-19.

The V and J genes are TRBV6-1 and TRBJ1-2; tentatively, D is TRBD1 (5 bases). The V end was cut by 2 bases, the J end by 6 bases, with 10 bases between. Germline V CDR1 and CDR2: MNHNS, SASEGT. The CDR3 length is 13 residues. CDR3 amino acids: CASSERGGDGYTF. CDR3 bases: TGTGCCAGCAGTGAACGGGGAGGGGATGGCTACACCTTC.

This clone was detected only once. This chain links TRBV2 with TRBJ2-7, with D perhaps matching TRBD1 (6 bases). The germline V gene has CDR1 SNHLY and CDR2 FYNNEI. CDR3 length: 14 residues. The V end was cut by 4 bases, the J end by 3 bases, with 13 bases between. The CDR3 region is CASSVDQGFYEQYF. The CDR3 nucleotides are TGTGCCAGCAGTGTCGACCAGGGGTTCTACGAGCAGTACTTC.

This clone showed up just a few times. The chain joins TRBV6-1 to TRBJ1-6, with no clear D. This CDR3 contains 15 residues. V lost 0 bases, J lost 9 bases, and 12 bases lay in between. Germline V lookup: CDR1 MNHNS, CDR2 SASEGT. The CDR3 loop is CASSEASFIGSPLHF. CDR3 in DNA: TGTGCCAGCAGTGAAGCCTCCTTTATCGGTTCACCCCTCCACTTT.

This chain joins TRBV3-1 (or the pseudogene TRBV3-2) and TRBJ2-5; 10 nucleotides agree with TRBD2. The junction had 10 bases not matched to a gene; V was cut back by 4 bases and J by 5 bases. Germline CDR1 reads LGHDT; CDR2 reads YNNKEL (reference sequence). The CDR3 loop spans 16 amino acids. In nucleotides, the CDR3 is TGTGCCAGCAGCCCTGGTGTTAGCGGGGGGACTGAGACCCAGTACTTC. Amino acid sequence: CASSPGVSGGTETQYF.

The chain carries TRBV18 and TRBJ2-7; 10 nucleotides align to TRBD2. Germline V gene sequence: CDR1 KGHSH, CDR2 LQKENI. V gave up 4 bases and J gave up 0 bases; unmatched junction bases: 6. This CDR3 has 16 residues. CDR3 coding DNA: TGTGCCAGCTCACAAAGCGGGGGGGTGAGCTCCTACGAGCAGTACTTC. Amino acid sequence: CASSQSGGVSSYEQYF.

The J gene is TRBJ1-4, the V gene TRBV28; TRBD1 might be the D (5 bases). V lost 3 bases and J lost 8, with 16 bases in between. CDR1 and CDR2 from the germline V gene are MDHEN and SYDVKM. The CDR3 totals 15 residues. The CDR3 is CASSLRSGLREKLFF. CDR3 in DNA: TGTGCCAGCAGTTTGAGGTCAGGGTTAAGGGAAAAACTGTTTTTT.

The chain couples TRBV15 to TRBJ1-5; 7 bases are a match to TRBD1. After removal of 4 bases from V and 5 bases from J, the junction contained 2 bases not matched to a gene. This CDR3 is built from 13 residues. In germline, CDR1 is LNHNV, CDR2 YYDKDF (reference sequence). The CDR3 spells CATSIRGDQPQHF. The DNA for the CDR3 is TGTGCCACCAGCATCAGGGGGGATCAGCCCCAGCATTTT.

This clone has a single count. The chain couples TRBV3-1 (or the pseudogene TRBV3-2) to TRBJ2-1; 7 bases line up with TRBD2. Trimming at V came to 4 bases and at J to 1 base, leaving 4 bases not matched to a gene. Germline-derived CDR1 and CDR2 are LGHDT and YNNKEL (reference sequence). This CDR3 spans 15 amino acids. For the CDR3, the DNA is TGTGCCAGCAGCCTTCGACTAGCTTCCTACAATGAGCAGTTCTTC. Translated, it gives CASSLRLASYNEQFF.

The V and J genes are TRBV7-3 and TRBJ2-2; 11 bases align to TRBD2. CDR3 length: 16 residues. V shed 3 bases and J 5 bases; nucleotides not matched to a gene: 5. Germline lookup yields CDR1 SGHTA and CDR2 FQGTGA. In nucleotides, the CDR3 is TGTGCCAGCAGCTTGACTAGCGGGGTCGCTACCGGGGAGCTGTTTTTT. Protein sequence: CASSLTSGVATGELFF.

This clone was detected once. This sequence joins TRBV5-1 and TRBJ2-7, with D hard to call. The germline V gene has CDR1 SGHRS and CDR2 YFSETQ. The CDR3 sequence is 14 residues long. V gave up 4 bases and J gave up 1 base, with 12 bases separating them. In DNA form, the CDR3 reads TGCGCCAGCAGCCCCGCCGACATTTCCTACGAGCAGTACTTC. As protein: CASSPADISYEQYF.

The chain couples TRBV3-1 (or the pseudogene TRBV3-2) to TRBJ2-1; D is unclear. Deletions cut 0 bases from V and 9 bases from J, with 6 bases between. CDR1 is LGHDT, CDR2 YNNKEL, per germline (reference sequence). This CDR3 comprises 12 residues. The CDR3: CASSQERTEQFF. The CDR3 region has the DNA TGTGCCAGCAGCCAAGAGAGAACTGAGCAGTTCTTC.

This chain connects TRBV6-5 to TRBJ1-1, with D unclear. Trimming left V 5 bases short and J 0 bases short, with 10 bases between. The CDR3 is 14 amino acids. Per germline, CDR1 MNHEY and CDR2 SVGAGI. The CDR3 is CASSIPSVNTEAFF. The CDR3 DNA reads TGTGCCAGCAGTATACCGTCAGTGAACACTGAAGCTTTCTTT.

V gene TRBV6-2 or TRBV6-3 combines with J gene TRBJ2-2; no reliable D call. The germline gives CDR1 MNHEY, CDR2 SVGEGT. V dropped 5 bases and J dropped 0 bases, with 10 bases sitting between them. The CDR3 sequence is 15 residues long. The CDR3 bases are TGTGCCAGCAGTCAAAAACCGGCGAACACCGGGGAGCTGTTTTTT. Translating gives CASSQKPANTGELFF.

The V call is TRBV7-8, the J call TRBJ2-1; the match to TRBD2 covers 8 bases. V lost 5 bases and J lost 3; bases outside the gene matches: 9. CDR1 and CDR2 (germline): SGHVS, FQNEAQ. This CDR3 has 16 residues. In DNA, the CDR3 is TGTGCCAGCAGCACCGGACTAGCTCGGCTCTACAATGAGCAGTTCTTC. Protein: CASSTGLARLYNEQFF.